This TCR beta chain appears in the sequencing data of a study of cytomegalovirus exposure and HLA in healthy donors (dated by TCRdb to about 2017). Concerning the study at large: According to an earlier analysis of around 600 of the donors, 150 million to 200 million T cells yielded over 100 million unique TCR beta sequences and approximately 300 Gb of sequence data. Donor age, sex, ethnicity and CMV serostatus were compiled alongside the repertoire data. Rather than drawing on any new phenotypic data, the later analysis identified candidate immune exposures from TCR beta sequences and the way those sequences occurred across donors. The study was designed to test whether signatures of past pathogen exposure could be identified by cataloging public T cell receptors. On average, roughly 250,000 unique TCR beta nucleotide sequences were sequenced per donor among several hundred genotyped donors of the cohort, with approximately 18% of those sequences being non-productive. A later genetic analysis used genome-wide SNP genotypes for about 60% of the roughly 700 donors, treating that subset as a discovery cohort. All discovery cohort repertoires had been generated on a single sequencing platform. About 5 DR-DQ haplotypes were handled as single units for association and clustering, since linkage in the cohort was strong. Among the roughly 430 genotyped donors, roughly 80% belonged to the genetic ancestry cluster associated with self-reported Caucasian donors. The number of typed donors differed by locus: about 629-630 for A, B, C, DRB1 and DQB1; 522 for DQA1; 606 for DPA1; and around 450 for DPB1. To study patterns of TCR occurrence, a later analysis re-analyzed previously published TCR beta repertoires from just over 650 donors and added high-resolution HLA genotyping. In an earlier analysis of about 590 of the donors, high-throughput TCR beta sequencing was used to judge whether each TCR beta V gene segment behaved as functional or pseudogenic. To predict cytomegalovirus infection status, the study brought together high-throughput TCR immunosequencing, statistical association of individual TCRs with disease status, and machine learning. HLA typing covered class I and class II loci at four-digit resolution. Around 320 gigabases of sequencing data and approximately 93 million unique TCR sequences were included in an early release covering around 600 HLA-typed donors. The study profiled the T cell repertoires of hundreds of subjects by immunosequencing and related them to cytomegalovirus serostatus. Along with the approximately 670-subject first cohort, a separate validation cohort of 120 different subjects was used.

Paper-wide results and their limitations: At a false discovery rate of 0.05, a later analysis linked fewer than 20,000 TCR beta sequences to specific HLA alleles. Immune exposure information for the cohort was limited to CMV serostatus. When HLA alleles, especially DR and DQ, strongly co-occurred, attributing TCR associations to individual alleles was difficult. A later genetic analysis associated a missense DCLRE1C variant with V-gene and J-gene trimming of TCR beta chains, and an independent cohort replicated the association. Only TCR beta chains were sequenced in this cohort, and the absence of alpha or paired-chain data limited detectable features. While some public TCRs were present in many individuals, most TCR sequences turned up only very rarely across donors. The authors suggested that the approach could potentially be generalized to other disease states and immunological phenotypes. In an earlier analysis of 587 of the donors, most TCR beta V segments were observed in productive rearrangements about 90% or about 30% of the time, broadly matching IMGT annotations. The sequencing pipeline was judged likely to have produced a cluster of highly shared sequence variants as a technical artifact. Because HLA typing was unavailable for some donors at each locus, only the typed subset was used in association tests. A later analysis found that most CMV-associated TCR beta chains appeared HLA-restricted, with HLA associations seemingly driven largely by CMV exposure. In a later analysis, several top co-occurrence clusters were reported to appear linked to parvovirus B19, influenza, CMV and Epstein-Barr virus. The presence/absence analyses assumed that sequencing depth was roughly uniform across donors, and that assumption may not be true. In a later analysis, TCR association rates were found to vary across HLA loci, with the most associated TCRs seen for DRB1 alleles and the fewest for HLA-C alleles. Because counts were too low, around 18 rarely observed V segments, including chromosome 9 orphons, were left out of the earlier analysis of approximately 580 of the donors. A further reported finding was that TCR beta sequences accurately predicted the HLA-A and HLA-B alleles for most subjects in the first cohort. A later genetic analysis reported fewer N-insertions in productive TCRs among donors in an Asian-associated ancestry cluster than the roughly 620-donor mean. In vitro tests confirmed that a few of the cytomegalovirus-associated TCR beta chains recognize cytomegalovirus antigens. Because the 87-base-pair reads could not distinguish some IMGT-functional V segments, including TRBV6-2 and TRBV6-3, those segments were excluded. Correlated functional status among segregating V segments might reflect linkage disequilibrium, but an unknown experimental factor could not be ruled out. The classifier was reported to diagnose cytomegalovirus status with high specificity and sensitivity in both the original cohort and the validation cohort. The study gave a list of 150 to 200 TCR beta chains associated with cytomegalovirus. In a later analysis, HLA-associated TCR beta chains were found to be more clonally expanded and to have lower generation probabilities than equally common non-associated chains.

As regards this clone: What this receptor recognizes is not known. Per-nucleotide qualities are absent, and no much larger clonotype sits a single base away.

The CDR3 spans 15 residues, from the cysteine through the phenylalanine. The kept DNA is CDR3 alone, 45 bases in frame from the first base. CDR1 and CDR2 (LNHDA, SQIVND) derive from the germline V gene (reference sequence). V gives up 4 bases and J gives up 5 bases, and the segment between their germline ends measures 18 bases. In total, 630 or so healthy bone marrow donors made up the cohort. At the time of sampling, all cohort members were nominally healthy, though unrecorded immune exposures were likely present. The donor tested CMV seronegative and was one of the 352 seronegative cohort members. A peripheral blood sample was collected from each donor, and TCR beta sequencing was performed on peripheral blood mononuclear cells. Genomic DNA extraction from the blood cell samples was performed with the Qiagen DNeasy Blood Extraction Kit. To prepare the library, the immunoSEQ multiplex PCR assay was applied. The multiplex PCR relied on a mix of 60 forward primers for TCR Vbeta segments and 13 reverse primers for TCR Jbeta segments. The CDR3 region of rearranged TCR beta genes was amplified from genomic DNA with a multiplex PCR assay. Amplified TCR beta libraries were sequenced as 87-base-pair reads on the Illumina HiSeq System. The paper's data handling went like this. A later analysis counted tens of millions of unique TCR beta chains across the 500 to 850 repertoires, and roughly 11 million of these chains were shared by at least two donors. Raw reads were error-corrected and collapsed into unique sequences with a nearest-neighbor algorithm that merged closely related sequences to remove PCR and sequencing errors. V, D and J gene segments were assigned by aligning CDR3 sequences to IMGT reference sequences. For a sequence to be retained, a match of at least six nucleotides to both a V gene segment and a J gene segment was required. A rearrangement counted as productive if the CDR3 had no stop codons and remained in frame with V and J, and every other rearrangement counted as non-productive. CDR3 was defined by IMGT convention, running from the second conserved V-encoded cysteine to the conserved J-encoded phenylalanine. Sequences without an unambiguous match to a single V gene segment were excluded from the earlier analysis of 587 of the donors. An earlier analysis of approximately 590 of the donors classified V segments as functional when productive rearrangements were above 56.7% and as segregating when the standard deviation between donors was above 5%. A statistical classification framework was developed to diagnose cytomegalovirus status using the catalog of TCR beta chain sequences. In a later analysis, TCR nucleotide sequences were compared against IMGT/GENE-DB human TR gene sequences so that V and J genes could be assigned. A later analysis assigned CDR3 sequences and most-parsimonious VDJ recombination scenarios with the TCRdist pipeline. In a later analysis, every TCR beta chain was defined by the combination of its CDR3 amino acid sequence and its V-gene family, and reads without a unique V-gene family were dropped. A later analysis removed 592 highly shared, low-generation-probability nucleotide sequences to deal with suspected cross-contamination and a sequencing artifact. In a later analysis, a clonal expansion index was calculated for each public chain from normalized within-repertoire ranks of inferred template counts. Generation probabilities in a later analysis came from a VDJ recombination model fitted to out-of-frame rearrangements, and those results were checked against IGoR. A later analysis scored TCR-TCR, TCR-HLA and TCR-CMV co-occurrence with hypergeometric tests, applying a repertoire-size bias correction to TCR pairs. False discovery rates were estimated in a later analysis by permuting HLA or CMV assignments 20 times. A later analysis grouped co-occurring TCRs with DBSCAN, adding TCRdist sequence similarity when clustering within HLA-allele-positive subsets. Co-occurrence clustering excluded repertoires with fewer than 30,000 or more than 120,000 public chains, plus five with anomalous nucleotide sharing. TCRdb retrieved this table from immuneACCESS and kept in-frame rearrangements only. Not all clones are present; in checked studies, unresolved V genes account for under half, and no reason is known for the remainder. The D gene and trimming were derived from the DNA, and the V and J assignments and clone size from that table. The sample yields some 200,000 clones; about 80% were counted once. The ten largest clones add up to about 2.5% of the sample.

The chain joins TRBV19 to TRBJ2-7; TRBD1 is a weak D gene call, 6 bases matching. The receptor comes from a woman aged 45-59 years in good health and CMV-seronegative. Sequencing used PBMCs. The CDR3 protein: CASSTATGKGNEQYF. The DNA sequence reads TGTGCCAGTAGTACCGCTACAGGGAAAGGCAACGAGCAGTACTTC.